This passage covers 24 T cell receptor beta chains from one sample sequenced in a study of blood T cell repertoires in COVID-19. The protocol was immunoSEQ multiplex PCR, while the TCRdb copy is restricted to in-frame clones and leaves out a portion. This sample has around 250,000 clones, with approximately 83% found just once. Sequences were obtained from PBMCs or T cells enriched from blood (not recorded which). All receptors derive from a woman between 50 and 59 years old who had recovered from COVID-19.

V and J are TRBV6-4 and TRBJ2-4; possible D gene TRBD2, 6 bases. Per the germline V gene, CDR1 is MRHNA and CDR2 is SNTAGT. The V gene lost 3 bases and the J gene lost 3 bases, with 6 bases spanning the gap. The length of the CDR3 is 13 residues. CDR3 in DNA: TGTGCCAGCAGTGAGGACTACAAAAACATTCAGTACTTC. Its translation: CASSEDYKNIQYF.

The chain recombines TRBV27 with TRBJ1-1; D remains ambiguous. Trimming pared 6 bases from V and 0 bases from J, leaving 11 bases between. This CDR3 region has 14 residues. CDR1 and CDR2 (germline): MNHEY, SMNVEV (reference sequence). CDR3 residues: CASRLAGLNTEAFF. As DNA, the CDR3 is TGTGCCAGCAGATTAGCGGGCCTGAACACTGAAGCTTTCTTT.

The chain links TRBV6-4 to TRBJ1-1, with 8 bases aligning to TRBD1. V was pared by 9 bases and J by 4 bases, with 10 bases of the junction left unmatched. The CDR3 totals 14 residues. Per germline, CDR1 MRHNA and CDR2 SNTAGT. CDR3 protein: CARNPRTGFTEAFF. CDR3 nucleotide sequence: TGTGCCAGAAATCCCCGGACAGGGTTCACTGAAGCTTTCTTT.

V and J are TRBV30 and TRBJ2-7; 7 nucleotides agree with TRBD2. CDR3 length: 17 residues. Germline CDR1 and CDR2: GTSNPN and SVGIG (reference sequence). The ends lost 0 bases at V and 4 bases at J; junction bases unmatched: 15. The CDR3 DNA follows: TGTGCCTGGAGTGTACTCGTCGTGCGGGAGCTCAGGTACGAGCAGTACTTC. Residues: CAWSVLVVRELRYEQYF.

V usage is TRBV6-6 and J usage is TRBJ1-5, with D perhaps matching TRBD1 (6 bases). The germline V gene has CDR1 MNHNY and CDR2 SVGAGI (reference sequence). The CDR3 runs 14 residues. The V end was cut by 2 bases, the J end by 9 bases, with 14 bases between. CDR3 nucleotides: TGTGCCAGCAGTTACCCACAGGGCCTAGGGCCCCAGCATTTT. Translated: CASSYPQGLGPQHF.

This chain uses TRBV28 with TRBJ2-3; D is perhaps TRBD2 (6 bases). Per the germline V gene, CDR1 is MDHEN and CDR2 is SYDVKM. Trimming took off 2 bases at V and 4 bases at J, with 13 bases between the two ends. The CDR3 runs 15 residues. CDR3 sequence reads: CASSLIGGNADTQYF. In DNA form, the CDR3 reads TGTGCCAGCAGTTTAATAGGAGGGAATGCAGATACGCAGTATTTT.

V gene TRBV3-1 (or the pseudogene TRBV3-2) combines with J gene TRBJ2-1, with 10 bases matching TRBD2. The CDR3 consists of 16 residues. The germline gives CDR1 LGHDT, CDR2 YNNKEL (reference sequence). V shed 5 bases and J 7 bases; nucleotides not matched to a gene: 11. In DNA form, the CDR3 reads TGTGCCAGCAGCGTCCGAGCGGGAGGGTTGACGAATGAGCAGTTCTTC. It codes for CASSVRAGGLTNEQFF.

The chain carries TRBV4-2 and TRBJ2-3; 7 bases match TRBD2. The CDR3 runs to 17 residues. V lost 1 base to trimming and J lost 1 base; unmatched junction nucleotides: 8. CDR1 and CDR2 from the germline V gene are LGHNA and YNFKEQ. CDR3 in amino acids: CASSQGVASGGTDTQYF. CDR3 nucleotide sequence: TGTGCCAGCAGCCAAGGGGTAGCTAGCGGAGGCACAGATACGCAGTATTTT.

The sample holds one count of this clone. The genes are TRBV12-3 or TRBV12-4 and TRBJ2-7; TRBD2 is a possible D gene (6 bases). The CDR3 has 13 amino acids. Trimming stripped 3 bases from V and 5 bases from J, with 11 bases between. The CDR3 region is CASSLREGDEQYF. CDR3 nucleotides: TGTGCCAGCAGTTTGCGGGAAGGAGACGAGCAGTACTTC.

The chain recombines TRBV28 with TRBJ1-5; 7 bases line up with TRBD1. Losses at the gene ends were 5 bases for V and 7 bases for J; bases not matched to a gene: 11. The length of the CDR3 is 15 residues. Per germline, CDR1 MDHEN and CDR2 SYDVKM. CDR3 nucleotide sequence: TGTGCCAGCAGTCCCACGGACAGGCGGCTGCAGCCCCAGCATTTT. It translates to CASSPTDRRLQPQHF.

V and J are TRBV18 and TRBJ2-7, with 9 bases identical to TRBD2. CDR1 is KGHSH and CDR2 is LQKENI in the germline V gene. The length of the CDR3 is 15 residues. V gave up 2 bases and J gave up 3 bases; unmatched junction bases: 5. The CDR3 spells CASSPGTSKRYEQYF. DNA of the CDR3: TGTGCCAGCTCACCAGGGACTAGCAAGCGCTACGAGCAGTACTTC.

The genes are TRBV10-3 and TRBJ1-6; no definite D call. V shed 7 bases and J shed 5 bases, with 15 bases lying between them. This CDR3 contains 15 residues. CDR1 and CDR2 (germline): ENHRY, SYGVKD. The CDR3 DNA follows: TGTGCCATCACAGAGGGATTGACCCATAATTCACCCCTCCACTTT. Translating gives CAITEGLTHNSPLHF.

The chain employs TRBV19 and TRBJ2-1, with 8 bases matching TRBD2. This CDR3 spans 16 amino acids. V was clipped by 1 base and J by 4 bases; unmatched bases: 6. CDR1 and CDR2 (germline): LNHDA, SQIVND (reference sequence). CDR3 nucleotide sequence: TGTGCCAGTAGTATAGTTCGGGGGGGATTGTACAATGAGCAGTTCTTC. The encoded protein is CASSIVRGGLYNEQFF.

The J gene is TRBJ1-5, the V gene TRBV28, with D unclear. V lost 6 bases to trimming and J lost 7 bases, with 10 bases between them. This CDR3 is built from 12 residues. Germline V gene lookup returns CDR1 MDHEN and CDR2 SYDVKM. This chain's CDR3 is CASRPWLQPQHF. The CDR3 DNA sequence: TGTGCCAGCAGGCCGTGGCTCCAGCCCCAGCATTTT.

J is TRBJ2-7 and V is TRBV7-9; 8 positions match TRBD1. The germline gives CDR1 SEHNR, CDR2 FQNEAQ (reference sequence). This CDR3 contains 14 residues. V was clipped by 2 bases and J by 5 bases; unmatched bases: 5. The CDR3 region is CASSLFQGADEQYF. The CDR3 DNA sequence: TGTGCCAGCAGCTTATTCCAGGGGGCGGACGAGCAGTACTTC.

The chain uses TRBV7-8 and TRBJ1-5; D is ambiguous. With 2 bases removed from V and 6 bases from J, the gap between germline ends came to 8 bases. The CDR3 covers 13 residues. Germline-derived CDR1 and CDR2 are SGHVS and FQNEAQ. DNA of the CDR3: TGTGCCAGCAGCTTACTGGGGAGTCAGCCCCAGCATTTT. Translation: CASSLLGSQPQHF.

The V and J genes are TRBV14 and TRBJ1-6, with D hard to call. Trimming pared 0 bases from V and 6 bases from J, leaving 6 bases between. The CDR3 contains 14 residues. Germline assignment: CDR1 SGHDN and CDR2 FVKESK. The CDR3 reads CASSQEAFNSPLHF. The CDR3 DNA sequence: TGTGCCAGCAGCCAAGAAGCGTTTAATTCACCCCTCCACTTT.

The chain links TRBV3-1 (or the pseudogene TRBV3-2) to TRBJ2-2; D gene ambiguous. The CDR3 runs to 16 residues. The germline CDR1 and CDR2 sequences are LGHDT and YNNKEL (reference sequence). V shed 3 bases and J shed 1 base, with 12 bases lying between them. CDR3 DNA: TGTGCCAGCAGCCAGCAGCGAGCTCAGAACACCGGGGAGCTGTTTTTT. Amino acid sequence: CASSQQRAQNTGELFF.

The V call is TRBV4-2, the J call TRBJ1-4; TRBD1 aligns across 8 bases. The CDR3 covers 16 residues. Germline values: CDR1 LGHNA, CDR2 YNFKEQ. Germline trimming cut 0 bases from V and 7 bases from J; bases unmatched to any gene: 7. The DNA of the CDR3 is TGTGCCAGCAGCCAAGATTTCAAGGGGACAGGTGAAAAACTGTTTTTT. It yields the protein CASSQDFKGTGEKLFF.

The CDR3 sequence: CASSYSAGWSYEQYF. The CDR3 region has the DNA TGTGCCAGCAGTTACTCAGCAGGGTGGTCCTACGAGCAGTACTTC. This chain uses TRBV6-5 with TRBJ2-7; tentatively, D is TRBD1 (5 bases). The ends were cut back, 0 bases at V and 1 base at J, with 10 bases in the middle. The CDR3 has 15 residues. Germline V CDR1 and CDR2: MNHEY, SVGAGI.

The chain couples TRBV5-1 to TRBJ2-5; the D gene is possibly TRBD1 (6 bases). This CDR3 is 13 amino acids long. Germline V CDR1 and CDR2: SGHRS, YFSETQ. V lost 3 bases to trimming and J lost 4 bases, with 10 bases between them. The DNA for the CDR3 is TGCGCCAGCAGCTCATACAGGGTAGAGACCCAGTACTTC. This gives the protein CASSSYRVETQYF.

This clone was seen just once. The chain recombines TRBV29-1 with TRBJ2-5; 7 bases align to TRBD1. This CDR3 contains 12 residues. From germline, CDR1 is SQVTM and CDR2 ANQGSEA. Germline trimming cut 6 bases from V and 3 bases from J; bases unmatched to any gene: 4. The CDR3 bases are TGCAGCGTAACAGGGGCCGAAGAGACCCAGTACTTC. Translation: CSVTGAEETQYF.

V usage is TRBV5-1 and J usage is TRBJ2-1; 10 positions agree with TRBD2. The CDR3 is made up of 16 amino acids. Germline trimming cut 1 base from V and 6 bases from J; bases unmatched to any gene: 7. The germline V gene encodes CDR1 SGHRS and CDR2 YFSETQ. The CDR3 region has the DNA TGCGCCAGCAGCTTGAGACTAGCGGGCGGAAGCAATGAGCAGTTCTTC. It codes for CASSLRLAGGSNEQFF.

The CDR3 is CASSFGRAGYEQFF. The CDR3 DNA is TGTGCCAGCAGTTTCGGGAGGGCCGGTTATGAGCAGTTCTTC. The genes are TRBV27 and TRBJ2-1; 8 nucleotides agree with TRBD2. Germline loops: CDR1 MNHEY, CDR2 SMNVEV (reference sequence). V lost 3 bases, J lost 8 bases, and 6 bases stayed unmatched. The CDR3 spans 14 residues.